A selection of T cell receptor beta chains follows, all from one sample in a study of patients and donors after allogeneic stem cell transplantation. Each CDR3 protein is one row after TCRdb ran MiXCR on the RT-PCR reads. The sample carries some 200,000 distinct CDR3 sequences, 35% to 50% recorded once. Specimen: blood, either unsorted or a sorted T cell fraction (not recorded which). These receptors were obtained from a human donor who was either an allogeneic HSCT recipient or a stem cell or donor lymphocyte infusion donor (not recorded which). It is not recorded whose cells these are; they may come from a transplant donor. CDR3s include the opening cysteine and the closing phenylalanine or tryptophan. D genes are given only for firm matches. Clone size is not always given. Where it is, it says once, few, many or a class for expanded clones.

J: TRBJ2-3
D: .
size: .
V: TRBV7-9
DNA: TGTGCCAGCAGCGACGATGGGGACCTTTTTGCAGATACGCAGTATTTT
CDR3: CASSDDGDLFADTQYF

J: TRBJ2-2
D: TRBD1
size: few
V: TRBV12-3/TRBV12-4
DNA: TGTGCCAGCAGCCGTGGGACAGCTACCGGGGAGCTGTTTTTT
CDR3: CASSRGTATGELFF

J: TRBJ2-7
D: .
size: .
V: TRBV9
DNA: TGTGCCAGCAGCGTAGAGGGGGAAACGTACGAGCAGTACTTC
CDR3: CASSVEGETYEQYF

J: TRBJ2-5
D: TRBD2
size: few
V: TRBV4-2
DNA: TGTGCCAGCAGCCAAGAAGCGGGAGGGCCAGCAGAGACCCAGTACTTC
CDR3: CASSQEAGGPAETQYF

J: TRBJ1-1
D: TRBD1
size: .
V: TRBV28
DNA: TGTGCCAGCAGCCCCTCCGACAGGGTTCCTGAAGCTTTCTTT
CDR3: CASSPSDRVPEAFF

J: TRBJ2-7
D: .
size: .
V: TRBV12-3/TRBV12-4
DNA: TGTGCCAGCAGTTACGGGACCTCGGGAGAGCAGTACTTC
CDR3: CASSYGTSGEQYF

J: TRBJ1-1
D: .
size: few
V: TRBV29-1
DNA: TGCAGCGCCGCGGGGACAAGTTCCGAGGCTTTCTTT
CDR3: CSAAGTSSEAFF

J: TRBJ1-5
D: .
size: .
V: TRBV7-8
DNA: TGTGCCAGCAGCTTAACGGGTGGAAGCAATCAGCCCCAGCATTTT
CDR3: CASSLTGGSNQPQHF

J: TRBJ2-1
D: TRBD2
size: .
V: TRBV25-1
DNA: TGTGCCAGCAGTGAACCTCGGACTAGCGGGAGTGACAATGAGCAGTTCTTC
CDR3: CASSEPRTSGSDNEQFF

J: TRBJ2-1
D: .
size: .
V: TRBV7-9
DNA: TGTGCCAGCAGCCCCAACTGGGAAACCAATGAGCAGTTCTTC
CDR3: CASSPNWETNEQFF

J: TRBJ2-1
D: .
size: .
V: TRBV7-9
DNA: TGTGCCAGCAGCCGGAATGACTGGAGCAATGAGCAGTTCTTC
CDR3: CASSRNDWSNEQFF

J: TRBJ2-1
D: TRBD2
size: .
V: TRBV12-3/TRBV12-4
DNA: TGTGCCAGCAGTCCTGGACTAGCGGGACGTAATGAGCAGTTCTTC
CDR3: CASSPGLAGRNEQFF

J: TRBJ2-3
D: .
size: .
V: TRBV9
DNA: TGTGCCAGCAGCGTAGCTTCGGGCACAGATACGCAGTATTTT
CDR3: CASSVASGTDTQYF

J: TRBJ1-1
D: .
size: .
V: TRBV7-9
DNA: TGTGCCAGCAGCGGCGGCGCCGGCGGGGGAACTGAAGCTTTCTTT
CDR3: CASSGGAGGGTEAFF

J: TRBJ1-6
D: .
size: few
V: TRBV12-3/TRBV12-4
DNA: TGTGCCAGCAGTTTTGGTCGATCAGATAATTCACCCCTCCACTTT
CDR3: CASSFGRSDNSPLHF

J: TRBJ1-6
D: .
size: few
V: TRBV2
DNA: TGTGCCAGCGAAGAAACGAGCTCCTATAATTCACCCCTCCACTTT
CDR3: CASEETSSYNSPLHF

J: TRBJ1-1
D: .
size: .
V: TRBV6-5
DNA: TGTGCCAGCAGTTACCCGAGAGGACGGGGGCGAACTGAAGCTTTCTTT
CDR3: CASSYPRGRGRTEAFF